The sequence of this T cell receptor (beta chain) was determined in a study of T cell responses to AZD1222 COVID-19 vaccine. The study, taken as a whole, reports: None of the repertoires were sampled until the peak T cell response had passed. A mostly white British donor set with more females was recruited, and clonal diversity was possibly underestimated.

Using immunoSEQ multiplex PCR, the repertoire was profiled, and TCRdb retains in-frame clones only, with some absent. The repertoire has about 180,000 clones, just under 90% of them found once; the top ten carry 4.3%. Germline CDR1 MNHEY, CDR2 SVGAGI. This CDR3 contains 15 residues. The V end lost 2 bases, the J end lost 3 bases, and 14 bases lay between the germline ends. On this clone: The antigen is undetermined.

Sequencing was performed on peripheral blood, taken 28 days after the second dose of the MenACWY control vaccine. The clonotype comes from an adult who received the MenACWY meningococcal vaccine as a control. The gene calls are TRBV6-5 and TRBJ2-7; TRBD2 might be the D (6 bases). For the CDR3, the DNA is TGTGCCAGCAGTTACGAGACTAGTCAGCACTACGAGCAGTACTTC. Its translation is CASSYETSQHYEQYF.